The text below deals with one T cell receptor (beta chain). The entry originates in a study of T cells in Graves' hyperthyroidism and ophthalmopathy. Graves' hyperthyroidism is called stable when ophthalmopathy does not progress within 18 months. Exclusion of a patient resulted from uncontrolled infection, other autoimmune disease, pregnancy or lactation. It was RNA transcripts that yielded the amplified TCR beta CDR3 regions. RT-PCR in the first round (using the HTBI primer set) targeted the TCR CDR3. TCRdb ran MiXCR on the multiplex PCR reads and lists one entry per CDR3 protein. Of 750,000 to 900,000 distinct CDR3 sequences listed, about two fifths were seen once; the top ten hold 7.5% to 9.5%. The clonotype comes from a man between 18 and 35 years old with Graves' hyperthyroidism. Sequencing was carried out using blood.

The CDR3 sequence is CASSPGIEPFYEQYF. DNA of the CDR3: TGTGCCAGCAGCCCCGGGATCGAGCCCTTCTACGAGCAGTACTTC. The chain links TRBV7-9 to TRBJ2-7; D is perhaps TRBD2 (5 bases). V was pared by 5 bases and J by 3 bases, with 17 bases between. The CDR3 is 15 residues long. Germline lookup yields CDR1 SEHNR and CDR2 FQNEAQ (reference sequence).